This T cell receptor beta chain was sequenced in a study of human thymus T cells. Broader study findings: In thymic and blood repertoires alike, V and J usage looked biased.

Healthy Finnish infants having corrective surgery for congenital heart defects served as donors. Half of the eight donors gave about 0.45-1 mL blood during surgery. Blood DNA came from all available leukocytes, not a fixed cell number. As regards this clone: Its target is unknown.

Profiled with immunoSEQ multiplex PCR; TCRdb holds only in-frame clones, not every one. Here the sample spans approximately 46,000 clones, roughly 94% being singletons. The germline gives CDR1 GTSNPN, CDR2 SVGIG (reference sequence). The CDR3 runs to 13 residues. V dropped 5 bases and J dropped 3 bases, with 11 bases sitting between them. The chain recombines TRBV30 with TRBJ2-1; D possibly matches TRBD1 or TRBD2 (5 bases each). This TCR was recovered from a girl in the first two years of life with a congenital heart defect but otherwise immunologically healthy. Sequencing was done on a sample of blood. Here the CDR3 reads CAWWGFVYNEQFF. The CDR3 DNA follows: TGTGCCTGGTGGGGGTTTGTCTACAATGAGCAGTTCTTC.